This entry is about one T cell receptor beta chain. Its antigen remains unidentified. The sample originates from a study of neoadjuvant nivolumab and ipilimumab in lung cancer. Trimming took 3 bases from V and 0 from J, leaving 7 bases between them. The germline V gene has CDR1 SGHRS and CDR2 YFSETQ. CDR3 length: 13 residues. Whole-study findings and limits: A small number of samples were TCR sequenced. Higher pretherapy blood TCR richness went with higher resected-tumor richness. From pretherapy to surgery, tumor richness and clonality rose with dual therapy. Resected tumors had greater TCR richness and clonality than uninvolved lung.

Sequencing was performed with immunoSEQ multiplex PCR; in TCRdb, only in-frame clones are kept and a portion is missing. In the table there are roughly 20,000 clones, around 82% of which are singletons. The clonotype comes from an adult with non-small cell lung cancer. The input for sequencing was peripheral blood, taken before neoadjuvant nivolumab, alone or with ipilimumab. This chain connects TRBV5-1 to TRBJ2-7; the D gene is possibly TRBD1 (5 bases). The chain's CDR3 is CASSSDSSYEQYF. CDR3 sequence (DNA): TGCGCCAGCAGCTCAGACAGCTCCTACGAGCAGTACTTC. Based on the CDR3 plus reference TRBV5-1 and TRBJ2-7, the full variable domain is KAGVTQTPRYLIKTRGQQVTLSCSPISGHRSVSWYQQTPGQGLQFLFEYFSETQRNKGNFPGRFSGRQFSNSRSEMNVSTLELGDSALYLCASSSDSSYEQYFGPGTRLTVT.